These 21 T cell receptor beta chains were all obtained from the same sample, sequenced in a study of OX40 agonist ivuxolimab in advanced cancers. Only in-frame clones appear in the TCRdb table, and some are missing; sequencing was by immunoSEQ multiplex PCR. The sample holds tens of thousands of clones, 89% seen once. The specimen was CD4+ or CD8+ T cells sorted from blood, collected in a trial of the OX40 agonist ivuxolimab. These TCRs come from an adult with an advanced solid tumor such as melanoma, head and neck, liver or kidney cancer.

The chain uses TRBV27 and TRBJ2-7, with a possible D match to TRBD2 (6 bases). This CDR3 has 12 residues. Germline values: CDR1 MNHEY, CDR2 SMNVEV (reference sequence). V was cut by 8 bases and J by 7 bases, with 15 bases left in between. The CDR3 region is CASVSLALEQYF. In DNA form, the CDR3 reads TGTGCCAGCGTCTCTCTAGCGTTGGAGCAGTACTTC.

In this sample, this clone turned up a few times. The chain has TRBV5-1 and TRBJ2-7; D remains unclear. Trimming took off 0 bases at V and 2 bases at J, with 6 bases between the two ends. Germline CDR1 SGHRS, CDR2 YFSETQ. The CDR3 runs 13 residues. CDR3 protein: CASSLDPTYEQYF. CDR3 sequence (DNA): TGCGCCAGCAGCTTGGACCCGACCTACGAGCAGTACTTC.

J is TRBJ2-3 and V is TRBV11-2; the D is unclear. The germline V and J ends were trimmed by 4 bases and 4 bases, with 9 bases remaining between them. CDR3 length equals 13 residues. CDR1 and CDR2 (germline): SGHAT, FQNNGV. CDR3: CASSSLTADTQYF. CDR3 DNA sequence: TGTGCCAGCAGCTCCCTGACGGCAGATACGCAGTATTTT.

The sample holds one count of this clone. Other DNA sequences within the sample encode an identical CDR3. This chain uses TRBV6-6 with TRBJ2-1; no firm D call. V was clipped by 6 bases and J by 7 bases, with 4 bases between them. Germline CDR1 and CDR2: MNHNY and SVGAGI (reference sequence). The CDR3 sequence is 10 residues long. CDR3 sequence reads: CASRDNEQFF. CDR3 DNA sequence: TGTGCCAGCAGGGATAATGAGCAGTTCTTC.

There are a few counts of this clone. The chain uses TRBV30 and TRBJ1-2; TRBD1 might be the D (6 bases). In germline, CDR1 is GTSNPN, CDR2 SVGIG (reference sequence). V gave up 2 bases and J gave up 6 bases, with 13 bases separating them. The CDR3 has 13 residues. CDR3 bases: TGTGCCTGGAGTATCGCGGGGGCCGATGGCTACACCTTC. This encodes CAWSIAGADGYTF.

This clone has just one count. The chain is built from TRBV27 and TRBJ2-5; 7 bases fit TRBD2. The CDR3 is 15 residues long. V shed 7 bases, J shed 1 base, and the junction held 9 bases outside the gene matches. The germline V gene has CDR1 MNHEY and CDR2 SMNVEV (reference sequence). The CDR3 here is CASTPVGGVQETQYF. As DNA, the CDR3 is TGTGCCAGCACCCCGGTGGGGGGGGTCCAAGAGACCCAGTACTTC.

The gene calls are TRBV5-1 and TRBJ1-5; 9 bases align to TRBD1. Germline-derived CDR1 and CDR2 are SGHRS and YFSETQ. J gave up 7 bases and V 4 bases, and 3 bases lay outside the gene matches. The CDR3 runs to 13 residues. For the CDR3, the DNA is TGCGCCAGCAGCCCGACAGGGGGACAGCCCCAGCATTTT. Encoded protein: CASSPTGGQPQHF.

CDR3 DNA: TGTGCCAGCAGCTTAGGCGGCGGTCAGCCCCAGCATTTT. This codes for CASSLGGGQPQHF. The rearrangement uses TRBV7-3 and TRBJ1-5; the D is unclear. Trimming cost V 2 bases and J 6 bases, with 8 bases left between them. Germline V lookup: CDR1 SGHTA, CDR2 FQGTGA. CDR3 length: 13 residues. Combining the CDR3 with reference TRBV7-3 and TRBJ1-5 gives the whole variable domain GAGVSQTPSNKVTEKGKYVELRCDPISGHTALYWYRQSLGQGPEFLIYFQGTGAADDSGLPNDRFFAVRPEGSVSTLKIQRTERGDSAVYLCASSLGGGQPQHFGDGTRLSIL.

The chain uses TRBV28 and TRBJ1-5; D possibly corresponds to TRBD1 (6 bases). The CDR3 consists of 16 residues. CDR1 and CDR2 from the germline V gene are MDHEN and SYDVKM. Trimming pared 2 bases from V and 3 bases from J, leaving 14 bases between. CDR3 DNA: TGTGCCAGCAGTTTACTATCCGGGGGGGCCAATCAGCCCCAGCATTTT. This gives the protein CASSLLSGGANQPQHF. Variable domain in full (rest from reference TRBV28 and TRBJ1-5): DVKVTQSSRYLVKRTGEKVFLECVQDMDHENMFWYRQDPGLGLRLIYFSYDVKMKEKGDIPEGYSVSREKKERFSLILESASTNQTSMYLCASSLLSGGANQPQHFGDGTRLSIL.

V and J are TRBV10-2 and TRBJ1-1; D uncertain. The length of the CDR3 is 13 residues. Germline CDR1 reads WSHSY; CDR2 reads SAAADI. Trimming took off 9 bases at V and 2 bases at J, with 13 bases between the two ends. CDR3 sequence reads: CASSYAGNTEAFF. The CDR3 DNA sequence: TGCGCCAGTTCATATGCAGGCAACACTGAAGCTTTCTTT.

The chain couples TRBV2 to TRBJ2-3; 8 bases align to TRBD2. The J segment lost 2 bases and the V segment lost 11 bases, leaving 18 bases of the junction unmatched. The CDR3 sequence is 17 residues long. From germline, CDR1 is SNHLY and CDR2 FYNNEI. In DNA form, the CDR3 reads TGTGCCGGCGCCGGCCTTTCGGTAGCGGGATTCACAGATACGCAGTATTTT. This encodes CAGAGLSVAGFTDTQYF.

The rearrangement links TRBV28 to TRBJ2-5; D is perhaps TRBD1 (6 bases). Germline V gene lookup returns CDR1 MDHEN and CDR2 SYDVKM. Trimming cost V 4 bases and J 3 bases, with 15 bases left between them. The CDR3 is 15 residues long. DNA for the CDR3: TGTGCCAGCAGTTACTTCCGGGACACCGAAGAGACCCAGTACTTC. Amino acid sequence: CASSYFRDTEETQYF. Using reference TRBV28 and TRBJ2-5 for the parts outside the CDR3, the full variable domain is DVKVTQSSRYLVKRTGEKVFLECVQDMDHENMFWYRQDPGLGLRLIYFSYDVKMKEKGDIPEGYSVSREKKERFSLILESASTNQTSMYLCASSYFRDTEETQYFGPGTRLLVL.

This chain links TRBV29-1 with TRBJ2-1; D call uncertain. There are 15 residues in the CDR3. The germline V gene encodes CDR1 SQVTM and CDR2 ANQGSEA. The germline V and J ends were trimmed by 1 base and 3 bases, with 13 bases remaining between them. The CDR3: CSVEVWAFDYNEQFF. The CDR3 DNA reads as TGCAGCGTTGAAGTCTGGGCTTTCGACTACAATGAGCAGTTCTTC.

Concerning this clone: A much larger clone sits a single nucleotide away, making a read error possible. In the same sample, other DNA sequences code for this CDR3. This chain joins TRBV30 and TRBJ1-5; D call uncertain. Trimming removed 2 bases from V and 1 base from J, with 6 bases in between. Germline lookup yields CDR1 GTSNPN and CDR2 SVGIG (reference sequence). The CDR3 runs to 13 residues. The CDR3 spells CAWSSDSNQPQHF. The CDR3 bases are TGTGCCTGGAGTTCTGACAGCAATCAGCCCCAGCATTTT.

V is TRBV27 and J is TRBJ2-3, with D maybe TRBD2 (6 bases). Germline values: CDR1 MNHEY, CDR2 SMNVEV (reference sequence). Trimming pared 8 bases from V and 1 base from J, leaving 16 bases between. The CDR3 consists of 15 residues. The chain's CDR3 is CASGVGGEGTDTQYF. The CDR3 nucleotides are TGTGCCAGCGGAGTCGGGGGAGAAGGCACAGATACGCAGTATTTT.

V and J are TRBV6-5 and TRBJ2-7; D possibly corresponds to TRBD2 (5 bases). Deletions cut 2 bases from V and 3 bases from J, with 11 bases between. The CDR3 is 14 residues long. CDR1 is MNHEY and CDR2 is SVGAGI in the germline V gene. The CDR3 DNA reads as TGTGCCAGCAGTTACCGTCGGGATCGCTACGAGCAGTACTTC. Amino acid sequence: CASSYRRDRYEQYF.

This chain connects TRBV9 to TRBJ1-2; D call uncertain. CDR1 is SGDLS, CDR2 YYNGEE, per germline. This CDR3 spans 14 amino acids. V lost 1 base to trimming and J lost 1 base, with 8 bases between them. The CDR3 sequence: CASSVSSINYGYTF. CDR3 nucleotides: TGTGCCAGCAGCGTATCGTCAATTAACTATGGCTACACCTTC.

This chain links TRBV29-1 with TRBJ2-7, with 10 bases identical to TRBD1. This CDR3 has 15 amino acids. Germline values: CDR1 SQVTM, CDR2 ANQGSEA. J gave up 4 bases and V 5 bases, and 11 bases lay outside the gene matches. The CDR3 loop is CSVRVGDRGFYEQYF. CDR3 nucleotide sequence: TGCAGCGTTCGGGTGGGGGACAGGGGCTTTTACGAGCAGTACTTC.

V gene TRBV19 combines with J gene TRBJ2-7; D is possibly TRBD1 or TRBD2 (6 bases each). CDR1 and CDR2 (germline): LNHDA, SQIVND (reference sequence). The CDR3 has 13 amino acids. Trimming left V 6 bases short and J 2 bases short, with 11 bases between. The CDR3 DNA reads as TGTGCCAGTAGGGGGGCGGGGACCTACGAGCAGTACTTC. Its translation is CASRGAGTYEQYF.

V gene TRBV5-6 combines with J gene TRBJ2-2, with unresolved D. The ends were cut back, 6 bases at V and 0 bases at J, with 9 bases in the middle. This CDR3 has 14 residues. Germline V gene lookup returns CDR1 SGHDT and CDR2 YYEEEE. The CDR3 loop reads CASTQEPNTGELFF. CDR3 sequence (DNA): TGTGCCAGCACTCAGGAGCCGAACACCGGGGAGCTGTTTTTT.

This sequence joins TRBV6-1 and TRBJ2-7; perhaps TRBD2 as D (6 bases). CDR3 length: 14 amino acids. V lost 3 bases and J lost 3, with 12 bases in between. Germline V gene sequence: CDR1 MNHNS, CDR2 SASEGT. CDR3 in amino acids: CASSDTSWFYEQYF. The CDR3 bases are TGTGCCAGCAGTGATACTAGCTGGTTCTACGAGCAGTACTTC.